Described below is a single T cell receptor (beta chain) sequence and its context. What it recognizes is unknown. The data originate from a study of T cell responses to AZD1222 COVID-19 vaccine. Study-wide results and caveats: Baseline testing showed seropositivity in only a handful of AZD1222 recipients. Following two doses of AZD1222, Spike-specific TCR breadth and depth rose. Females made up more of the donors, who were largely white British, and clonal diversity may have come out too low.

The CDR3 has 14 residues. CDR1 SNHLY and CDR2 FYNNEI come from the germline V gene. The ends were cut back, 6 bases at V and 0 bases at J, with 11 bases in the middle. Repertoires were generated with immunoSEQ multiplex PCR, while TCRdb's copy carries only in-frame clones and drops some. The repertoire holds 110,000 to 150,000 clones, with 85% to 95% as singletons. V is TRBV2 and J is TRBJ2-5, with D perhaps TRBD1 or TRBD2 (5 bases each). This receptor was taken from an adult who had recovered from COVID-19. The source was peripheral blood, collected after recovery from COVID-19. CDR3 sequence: CASRIRDHQETQYF. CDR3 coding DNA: TGTGCCAGCAGAATCCGGGACCACCAAGAGACCCAGTACTTC.